This is a list of T cell receptor beta chains from one sample in a study of blood T cell repertoires in COVID-19. Libraries were prepared by immunoSEQ multiplex PCR; TCRdb keeps only in-frame clonotypes and omits some of them. The sample lists about 100,000 clones, about 89% occurring once. Sequenced sample: peripheral blood. All receptors derive from a man aged 60-69 years with acute or convalescent COVID-19. CDR3s leave out the opening cysteine and the closing phenylalanine or tryptophan. Each record gives: J gene, V gene, clone size, CDR3 length, CDR3 protein. Only some rows state a clone size, as once, few, many or a class for expanded clones.

TRBJ2-3,TRBV10-3,few,14,AISESGPSPTDTQY
TRBJ1-4,TRBV7-9,NA,12,ASSSDRGGEKLF
TRBJ2-1,TRBV30,once,10,AWVTSGTEQF
TRBJ2-3,TRBV7-6,NA,15,ASSLYGLAGFSDTQY
TRBJ2-1,TRBV2,NA,11,ASSETAEGEQF
TRBJ1-6,TRBV7-8,NA,14,ASSFGQGSGNSPLH
TRBJ1-6,TRBV10-1,NA,10,ASGEGIGPLH
TRBJ2-5,TRBV9,NA,12,ASSVDFGQETQY
TRBJ2-1,TRBV24-1,NA,13,ATSAPEYGYNEQF
TRBJ2-1,TRBV5-1,NA,11,ASSLTGGPRQF
TRBJ1-5,TRBV7-2,NA,15,ASSLGPGLYSNQPQH
TRBJ1-1,TRBV5-5,once,12,ASSLATYSTEAF
TRBJ2-3,TRBV19,NA,12,ASSSSGSTDTQY
TRBJ1-5,TRBV19,NA,13,ASSIGQTLREPQH
TRBJ2-1,TRBV9,NA,14,ASSVWDRGSYNEQF
TRBJ2-2,TRBV5-1,NA,13,ASSLDSGKSGELF
TRBJ2-7,TRBV6-5,NA,13,ASSETSLNSYEQY
TRBJ2-6,TRBV19,NA,17,ASSMIMDRGFSGANVLT
TRBJ2-2,TRBV3-1/TRBV3-2,NA,13,ASSPLAVNTGELF
TRBJ1-2,TRBV6-6,NA,13,ASRRWDRENYGYT
TRBJ2-1,TRBV5-1,once,13,ASSSGTGGYNEQF
TRBJ2-1,TRBV5-1,NA,15,ASSLGSGRPRGNEQF
TRBJ1-2,TRBV29-1,NA,12,SALLFSGTGAPD
TRBJ2-7,TRBV28,NA,10,ASSSGAYEQY
TRBJ2-1,TRBV7-3,NA,13,ASSLEAGGYNEQF
TRBJ2-5,TRBV9,NA,12,ASSARDFQETQY
TRBJ2-1,TRBV24-1,NA,11,ATSVKSDNEQF
TRBJ2-7,TRBV28,NA,9,ASSVRYEQY
TRBJ1-1,TRBV2,NA,12,ASRVQGKDTEAF
TRBJ1-2,TRBV10-3,NA,11,AISESREYGYT
TRBJ2-2,TRBV9,NA,14,ASSRGLAGNTGELF
TRBJ2-1,TRBV6-5,NA,13,ASRPGQVEINEQF
TRBJ2-2,TRBV29-1,NA,12,SVTTGLASGELF
TRBJ1-6,TRBV30,NA,12,AWSTQGVGSPLH
TRBJ1-6,TRBV30,NA,12,ACLRQGNNSPLH
TRBJ2-1,TRBV2,NA,13,ASSFIAGAYNEQF
TRBJ1-1,TRBV18,NA,14,ASSTSTDRLNTEAF
TRBJ1-3,TRBV5-1,NA,14,ASSLEAGGTGNTIY
TRBJ2-6,TRBV14,NA,18,ASSQVRRRVRLSGANVLT
TRBJ1-5,TRBV5-5,NA,13,ASSTGAGGNQPQH
TRBJ2-7,TRBV7-9,NA,11,ATTGGRIYEQY
TRBJ1-5,TRBV19,NA,12,ASSQGISNQPQH
TRBJ1-1,TRBV27,NA,12,ASTPFGDRDEAF
TRBJ2-3,TRBV10-1,once,14,ASSESTRVRTDTQY
TRBJ2-3,TRBV7-8,NA,13,ASSSDRSPTDTQY
TRBJ1-1,TRBV4-1,NA,18,ASSQVPLVAGASRLLGAF
TRBJ1-1,TRBV7-8,NA,11,ASSDHPGVRAF
TRBJ2-7,TRBV18,NA,9,ASSPDSEQY